The text below deals with one T cell receptor (beta chain). Its antigen is unidentified. The data stem from a study of PD-1 blockade in classical Hodgkin lymphoma. The repertoire was sequenced with immunoSEQ multiplex PCR; TCRdb's copy has only in-frame clones and lacks some. The sample carries about 37,000 clones, about 86% recorded once. Study-wide findings and caveats: Lower baseline TCR diversity was reported for newly diagnosed patients than for healthy donors. Although disease activity or prior therapy may be involved, causes of the repertoire differences remain undefined. Newly diagnosed patients had diversity similar to the baseline diversity of complete responders.

After removal of 4 bases from V and 5 bases from J, the junction contained 10 bases not matched to a gene. The V gene's germline CDR1 is SGHRS and CDR2 YFSETQ. The CDR3 contains 16 residues. There was relapse after autologous stem cell transplantation in every patient, and there was variation in brentuximab vedotin exposure. Responses achieved at best were complete response, partial response or progressive disease. The chain links TRBV5-1 to TRBJ2-3; 10 nucleotides align to TRBD2. The TCR comes from a human donor with classical Hodgkin lymphoma. This specimen consisted of peripheral blood mononuclear cells (PBMCs), obtained before the second cycle of nivolumab. The DNA of the CDR3 is TGCGCCAGCAGCGAGTCCGGGACTAGCGTTAGAGATACGCAGTATTTT. Translated, it gives CASSESGTSVRDTQYF.